Listed here are 25 T cell receptor beta chains from one sample, sequenced in a study of technical replicates of blood from a few donors. The repertoire was sequenced with immunoSEQ multiplex PCR; TCRdb's copy has only in-frame clones and lacks some. The repertoire consists of 55,000 to 85,000 clones, with approximately 97% occurring once and the leading ten covering over 0.2%. Sequenced: T cells isolated from PBMCs. These receptors all stem from a human donor in good health.

V and J are TRBV19 and TRBJ2-2, with 7 bases that match TRBD2. CDR3 length: 15 residues. V lost 7 bases and J lost 7; bases outside the gene matches: 12. The germline gives CDR1 LNHDA, CDR2 SQIVND (reference sequence). The CDR3 region is CASNWERELSGELFF. CDR3 nucleotides: TGTGCCAGTAACTGGGAGCGGGAACTGAGCGGGGAGCTGTTTTTT.

The chain links TRBV7-2 to TRBJ2-3; maybe TRBD2 (6 bases). CDR1 is SGHTA and CDR2 is FQGNSA in the germline V gene. The length of the CDR3 is 14 residues. V gave up 2 bases and J gave up 0 bases, with 6 bases separating them. CDR3 in DNA: TGTGCCAGCAGCTTAACTAGCAGCACAGATACGCAGTATTTT. It codes for CASSLTSSTDTQYF.

The V gene is TRBV9, the J gene TRBJ1-2; a weak D match, TRBD1 (5 bases). Trimming cost V 3 bases and J 8 bases, with 14 bases left between them. The germline CDR1 and CDR2 sequences are SGDLS and YYNGEE. The CDR3 runs 13 residues. The CDR3 here is CASSGRVGSGYTF. Here the CDR3 DNA reads TGTGCCAGCAGCGGCAGGGTGGGTTCGGGCTACACCTTC.

The chain combines TRBV7-8 with TRBJ1-2; 9 bases are a match to TRBD1. Per germline, CDR1 SGHVS and CDR2 FQNEAQ. The trim removed 1 base at V and 4 bases at J, leaving 1 base unmatched. The CDR3 is 14 amino acids. CDR3 in amino acids: CASSLETGGYGYTF. The CDR3 region has the DNA TGTGCCAGCAGCTTAGAGACAGGGGGCTATGGCTACACCTTC.

The V call is TRBV9, the J call TRBJ2-1; 7 nucleotides agree with TRBD2. The V and J ends lost 3 bases and 6 bases, in that order; junction bases with no gene match: 12. Germline V lookup: CDR1 SGDLS, CDR2 YYNGEE. The CDR3 covers 16 residues. In DNA, the CDR3 is TGTGCCAGCAGCGCCCCGAGCGGGACCGCGATCAATGAGCAGTTCTTC. It yields the protein CASSAPSGTAINEQFF.

The rearrangement joins TRBV5-4 to TRBJ2-7, with 7 bases that match TRBD1. This CDR3 region has 16 residues. Germline loops: CDR1 SGHNT, CDR2 YYREEE (reference sequence). The V segment lost 2 bases and the J segment 7 bases; nucleotides outside the gene matches: 15. The CDR3 protein is CASSLIGGTALGEQYF. CDR3 nucleotide sequence: TGTGCCAGCAGCTTAATAGGTGGGACAGCCTTGGGGGAGCAGTACTTC.

The rearrangement joins TRBV9 to TRBJ2-7; tentative D call: TRBD2 (5 bases). Trimming took off 0 bases at V and 5 bases at J, with 12 bases between the two ends. This CDR3 is 14 amino acids long. The germline V gene has CDR1 SGDLS and CDR2 YYNGEE. CDR3 sequence reads: CASSVGGRVHEQYF. The CDR3, as DNA: TGTGCCAGCAGCGTAGGAGGGAGAGTACACGAGCAGTACTTC.

The V gene is TRBV6-1, the J gene TRBJ1-1; possibly TRBD1 for D (6 bases). CDR1 and CDR2 (germline): MNHNS, SASEGT. This CDR3 spans 16 amino acids. V was trimmed by 4 bases and J by 1 base, leaving 16 bases between them. In DNA, the CDR3 is TGTGCCAGCAGTGGAACCTGGTACAGGGAGAACACTGAAGCTTTCTTT. It specifies CASSGTWYRENTEAFF.

The rearrangement joins TRBV14 to TRBJ2-2; maybe TRBD1 (5 bases). The V end was cut by 5 bases, the J end by 4 bases, with 14 bases between. This CDR3 region has 15 residues. The germline V gene has CDR1 SGHDN and CDR2 FVKESK. CDR3 sequence reads: CASSGVGAFTGELFF. For the CDR3, the DNA is TGTGCCAGCAGCGGGGTAGGGGCCTTCACCGGGGAGCTGTTTTTT. The variable domain in full, with the rest retrieved from reference TRBV14 and TRBJ2-2, is EAGVTQFPSHSVIEKGQTVTLRCDPISGHDNLYWYRRVMGKEIKFLLHFVKESKQDESGMPNNRFLAERTGGTYSTLKVQPAELEDSGVYFCASSGVGAFTGELFFGEGSRLTVL.

The rearrangement links TRBV2 to TRBJ2-1; the D gene is possibly TRBD2 (5 bases). The germline CDR1 and CDR2 sequences are SNHLY and FYNNEI. The CDR3 length is 13 residues. V was clipped by 4 bases and J by 5 bases, with 9 bases between them. CDR3 protein: CASSGGLNNEQFF. The DNA of the CDR3 is TGTGCCAGCAGTGGAGGACTGAACAATGAGCAGTTCTTC. Full variable domain (outside the CDR3, taken from reference TRBV2 and TRBJ2-1): EPEVTQTPSHQVTQMGQEVILRCVPISNHLYFYWYRQILGQKVEFLVSFYNNEISEKSEIFDDQFSVERPDGSNFTLKIRSTKLEDSAMYFCASSGGLNNEQFFGPGTRLTVL.

This clone was detected once. The chain couples TRBV2 to TRBJ2-3; 7 bases fit TRBD2. Germline CDR1 SNHLY, CDR2 FYNNEI. V was clipped by 11 bases and J by 5 bases; unmatched bases: 13. The CDR3 contains 14 residues. The DNA for the CDR3 is TGTGCCGGGGAGGGAGCGACAGCTGGAGATACGCAGTATTTT. This codes for CAGEGATAGDTQYF.

The V and J genes are TRBV4-1 and TRBJ2-7, with 10 positions matching TRBD2. After removal of 1 base from V and 3 bases from J, the junction contained 6 bases not matched to a gene. The CDR3 runs to 16 residues. From germline, CDR1 is MGHRA and CDR2 YSYEKL. The DNA of the CDR3 is TGCGCCAGCAGCCAAGCTAGCGGGAGCGCGATCTACGAGCAGTACTTC. Translating it yields CASSQASGSAIYEQYF.

This chain uses TRBV6-1 with TRBJ2-5; maybe TRBD2 (5 bases). V was trimmed by 2 bases and J by 9 bases, leaving 22 bases between them. The germline V gene encodes CDR1 MNHNS and CDR2 SASEGT. This CDR3 is built from 16 residues. The CDR3 coding sequence is TGTGCCAGCAGTGAACCCGGGGAAGGTGGTGGTGAGGCCCAGTACTTC. Its protein product is CASSEPGEGGGEAQYF.

The rearrangement joins TRBV7-9 to TRBJ2-2; D may be TRBD2 (6 bases). V was clipped by 2 bases and J by 6 bases, with 16 bases between them. Germline V lookup: CDR1 SEHNR, CDR2 FQNEAQ (reference sequence). The CDR3 has 16 amino acids. For the CDR3, the DNA is TGTGCCAGCAGCTTACTATTGCGGGAAGGGGCCGGGGAGCTGTTTTTT. Translation gives CASSLLLREGAGELFF.

The chain uses TRBV28 and TRBJ1-2, with a tentative D call TRBD1 (5 bases). V lost 7 bases and J 4 bases, leaving 13 bases between the germline ends. The germline V gene encodes CDR1 MDHEN and CDR2 SYDVKM. This CDR3 is 13 amino acids long. CDR3 bases: TGTGCCAGCACAACGGGGGATTTCTATGGCTACACCTTC. It yields the protein CASTTGDFYGYTF.

The chain joins TRBV5-1 to TRBJ2-7, with 7 positions matching TRBD2. The CDR3 totals 15 residues. The V and J ends lost 1 base and 4 bases, in that order; junction bases with no gene match: 8. Per germline, CDR1 SGHRS and CDR2 YFSETQ. The CDR3 region has the DNA TGCGCCAGCAGCTTGACTAGCGCCCCTCAATACGAGCAGTACTTC. Its translation: CASSLTSAPQYEQYF.

The chain joins TRBV28 to TRBJ1-3, with 7 bases that match TRBD1. Trimming removed 6 bases from V and 4 bases from J; junction bases left unmatched: 18. The CDR3 length is 18 residues. The V gene's germline CDR1 is MDHEN and CDR2 SYDVKM. CDR3: CASSHNLPLQGYGNTIYF. The CDR3 nucleotides are TGTGCCAGCAGCCATAACCTCCCCTTACAGGGGTACGGAAACACCATATATTTT.

V usage is TRBV18 and J usage is TRBJ2-6; 9 positions agree with TRBD1. J was trimmed by 1 base and V by 3 bases; bases with no gene match: 7. Per the germline V gene, CDR1 is KGHSH and CDR2 is LQKENI. The CDR3 length is 18 residues. CDR3 amino acids: CASSPTGTGKSGANVLTF. Here the CDR3 DNA reads TGTGCCAGCTCACCTACCGGGACAGGGAAATCTGGGGCCAACGTCCTGACTTTC.

This sequence joins TRBV4-3 and TRBJ2-3; 9 bases are a match to TRBD2. The CDR3 totals 15 residues. V gave up 3 bases and J gave up 0 bases; unmatched junction bases: 1. Germline CDR1 and CDR2: LGHNA and YSLEER. The CDR3, as DNA: TGCGCCAGCAGCCACACTAGCGGGAGCACAGATACGCAGTATTTT. Its protein is CASSHTSGSTDTQYF.

The chain is built from TRBV6-4 and TRBJ1-2, with 8 bases identical to TRBD1. V lost 3 bases and J lost 5; bases outside the gene matches: 11. There are 16 residues in the CDR3. The V gene's germline CDR1 is MRHNA and CDR2 SNTAGT. The CDR3 nucleotides read TGTGCCAGCAGTGATGGATTTTCAGGACAGGGTTATGGCTACACCTTC. This gives the protein CASSDGFSGQGYGYTF.

V usage is TRBV9 and J usage is TRBJ2-7, with TRBD1 matching 7 bases. J was trimmed by 0 bases and V by 0 bases; bases with no gene match: 6. CDR1 SGDLS and CDR2 YYNGEE come from the germline V gene. The CDR3 covers 16 residues. The CDR3 spells CASSVARDRPSYEQYF. The DNA for the CDR3 is TGTGCCAGCAGCGTAGCCCGGGACAGACCCTCCTACGAGCAGTACTTC.

The chain has TRBV27 and TRBJ1-2; the D is unclear. The CDR3 contains 15 residues. The V gene's germline CDR1 is MNHEY and CDR2 SMNVEV (reference sequence). V was shortened by 3 bases and J by 0 bases, with 11 bases between the two germline ends. CDR3: CASSFQSSSNYGYTF. CDR3 DNA: TGTGCCAGCAGTTTCCAGTCGTCGTCTAACTATGGCTACACCTTC.

The gene calls are TRBV7-9 and TRBJ2-2; possible D gene TRBD2, 5 bases. Looked up from germline, CDR1 is SEHNR and CDR2 is FQNEAQ (reference sequence). The CDR3 totals 15 residues. The ends were cut back, 5 bases at V and 1 base at J, with 11 bases in the middle. The CDR3 coding sequence is TGTGCCAGCAGCCAACTAGGCGGGAACACCGGGGAGCTGTTTTTT. Protein sequence: CASSQLGGNTGELFF.

J is TRBJ1-2 and V is TRBV12-1; TRBD1, the table's D call, was not compared with the DNA. TRBV12-1 is an annotated pseudogene. The CDR3 loop spans 17 amino acids. CDR3 nucleotides: TGTGCCAGCAGCTTAGACAGGGGTAGGCCATCGGGGGATGGCTACACCTTC. Translation: CASSLDRGRPSGDGYTF.

Here the CDR3 reads CAWSGPPFKAGLEVYGGELFF. As DNA, the CDR3 is TGTGCCTGGAGTGGCCCACCATTTAAGGCGGGGCTAGAGGTTTATGGCGGGGAGCTGTTTTTT. The V and J genes are TRBV30 and TRBJ2-2; D might be TRBD2 (6 bases). Trimming left V 1 base short and J 7 bases short, with 34 bases between. Germline lookup yields CDR1 GTSNPN and CDR2 SVGIG (reference sequence). The CDR3 is 21 amino acids. The full variable domain, in which reference TRBV30 and TRBJ2-2 provide the parts outside the CDR3, is SQTIHQWPATLVQPVGSPLSLECTVEGTSNPNLYWYRQAAGRGLQLLFYSVGIGQISSEVPQNLSASRPQDRQFILSSKKLLLSDSGFYLCAWSGPPFKAGLEVYGGELFFGEGSRLTVL.